These 11 T cell receptor beta chains originate from one sample sequenced in a study of blood T cell repertoires in COVID-19. Some clones are missing from TCRdb's copy, which holds only in-frame ones; the method was immunoSEQ multiplex PCR. This repertoire shows 90,000 to 140,000 clones, about four fifths found once; its top ten account for 15%. Material for sequencing was peripheral blood. The source of these receptors is a woman aged 80 or over with acute or convalescent COVID-19.

The chain uses TRBV29-1 and TRBJ2-7, with 7 bases aligning to TRBD1. Germline trimming cut 7 bases from V and 0 bases from J; bases unmatched to any gene: 12. CDR3 length equals 15 residues. CDR1 and CDR2 (germline): SQVTM, ANQGSEA. The CDR3 sequence: CSASAGTVYSYEQYF. CDR3 coding DNA: TGCAGCGCCTCCGCCGGGACAGTATACTCCTACGAGCAGTACTTC.

The V gene is TRBV5-4, the J gene TRBJ2-5, with D perhaps TRBD2 (5 bases). V was cut by 3 bases and J by 1 base, with 10 bases left in between. The CDR3 length is 14 residues. Germline V gene sequence: CDR1 SGHNT, CDR2 YYREEE (reference sequence). The DNA of the CDR3 is TGTGCCAGCAGCTCCGGGAAAACCCAAGAGACCCAGTACTTC. It translates to CASSSGKTQETQYF.

This rearrangement joins TRBV4-1 to TRBJ1-3; D remains unclear. Trimming removed 3 bases from V and 0 bases from J, with 12 bases in between. The germline V gene has CDR1 MGHRA and CDR2 YSYEKL. The length of the CDR3 is 16 residues. CDR3 protein: CASSQLGELSGNTIYF. CDR3 nucleotide sequence: TGCGCCAGCAGCCAGCTCGGGGAACTCTCTGGAAACACCATATATTTT.

The chain recombines TRBV12-1 with TRBJ1-3; TRBD1, the table's D call, was not compared with the DNA. TRBV12-1 is recorded as a pseudogene. The CDR3 consists of 16 residues. CDR3 amino acids: CASSSGTVPSGNTIYF. The CDR3 DNA is TGTGCCAGCAGCTCCGGGACAGTACCGTCTGGGAACACCATATATTTT.

This clone was seen only a few times. V and J are TRBV6-2 or TRBV6-3 and TRBJ2-7, with D maybe TRBD2 (6 bases). This CDR3 has 15 amino acids. Between the trimmed V and J ends, which lost 6 bases and 0 bases, there was a span of 15 bases. The germline V gene has CDR1 MNHEY and CDR2 SVGEGT. The CDR3 reads CASSQGLGSSYEQYV. In DNA, the CDR3 is TGTGCCAGCAGCCAGGGACTGGGGAGCTCCTACGAGCAGTACGTC.

The chain couples TRBV24-1 to TRBJ1-2; D is undetermined. The ends were cut back, 7 bases at V and 3 bases at J, with 8 bases in the middle. The CDR3 is made up of 12 amino acids. Germline CDR1 and CDR2: KGHDR and SFDVKD. Written as DNA, the CDR3 is TGTGCCACCAGCTCAGAAGACTATGGCTACACCTTC. Protein sequence: CATSSEDYGYTF.

This clone was seen many times. V is TRBV28 and J is TRBJ2-7, with 12 bases aligning to TRBD2. The V gene's germline CDR1 is MDHEN and CDR2 SYDVKM. J was trimmed by 5 bases and V by 1 base; bases with no gene match: 3. The CDR3 extends over 15 amino acids. DNA for the CDR3: TGTGCCAGCAGTTTATTACTAGCGGGAGGTAACGAGCAGTACTTC. Protein: CASSLLLAGGNEQYF.

This clone is a singleton in its sample. The chain recombines TRBV10-3 with TRBJ1-5; D call uncertain. The V end lost 3 bases, the J end lost 2 bases, and 11 bases lay between the germline ends. Germline CDR1 ENHRY, CDR2 SYGVKD. CDR3 size: 15 residues. CDR3 residues: CAISEGGIRNQPQHF. The CDR3, as DNA: TGTGCCATCAGTGAAGGCGGGATTCGCAATCAGCCCCAGCATTTT.

The rearrangement joins TRBV2 to TRBJ1-1; maybe TRBD1 (5 bases). Germline V gives CDR1 SNHLY, CDR2 FYNNEI. V dropped 4 bases and J dropped 4 bases, with 10 bases sitting between them. The CDR3 consists of 13 residues. The CDR3 DNA sequence: TGTGCCAGCAGTGGCGTAGGGGCCACTGAAGCTTTCTTT. Its translation is CASSGVGATEAFF.

This clone was counted between two and nine times. V gene TRBV6-1 combines with J gene TRBJ1-5; tentatively, D is TRBD1 (5 bases). Trimming took 1 base from V and 1 from J, leaving 14 bases between them. Germline CDR1 and CDR2: MNHNS and SASEGT. This CDR3 is built from 17 residues. The CDR3 loop reads CASSEGLGARSNQPQHF. Here the CDR3 DNA reads TGTGCCAGCAGTGAAGGTTTAGGGGCGAGGAGCAATCAGCCCCAGCATTTT.

The chain is built from TRBV29-1 and TRBJ1-1; the D is unclear. The V end was cut by 2 bases, the J end by 5 bases, with 12 bases between. Germline CDR1 is SQVTM and CDR2 is ANQGSEA. This CDR3 has 13 residues. The CDR3 DNA reads as TGCAGCGTTGAACGGACGGGAATGACTGAAGCTTTCTTT. Its protein is CSVERTGMTEAFF.